This TCR beta chain came from a study of blood T cell repertoires in COVID-19. Study in general: COVID-19 samples, acute and convalescent, were from the United States, Italy and Spain. Nucleic acid was either cDNA or gDNA, and it came from T cells, B-cell-depleted T cells, or PBMCs.

Germline V lookup: CDR1 MNHEY, CDR2 SVGAGI. V shed 8 bases, J shed 5 bases, and the junction held 8 bases outside the gene matches. CDR3 length equals 13 residues. Original data processing: Quantification of nucleated cells was approximated via reference gene primer amplification. Repertoires were generated with immunoSEQ multiplex PCR, while TCRdb's copy carries only in-frame clones and drops some. The V and J calls and clone size were taken over from that table, and D and trimming were inferred from the DNA. The data contain some 98,000 clones, 70% to 85% of them singletons. This chain links TRBV6-5 with TRBJ1-1; 7 nucleotides agree with TRBD1. This receptor was taken from a man in his sixties or seventies with active or convalescent COVID-19. The sample was peripheral blood. DNA for the CDR3: TGTGCCAGCTGCACAGGGGCGAAGACTGAAGCTTTCTTT. Its translation: CASCTGAKTEAFF.